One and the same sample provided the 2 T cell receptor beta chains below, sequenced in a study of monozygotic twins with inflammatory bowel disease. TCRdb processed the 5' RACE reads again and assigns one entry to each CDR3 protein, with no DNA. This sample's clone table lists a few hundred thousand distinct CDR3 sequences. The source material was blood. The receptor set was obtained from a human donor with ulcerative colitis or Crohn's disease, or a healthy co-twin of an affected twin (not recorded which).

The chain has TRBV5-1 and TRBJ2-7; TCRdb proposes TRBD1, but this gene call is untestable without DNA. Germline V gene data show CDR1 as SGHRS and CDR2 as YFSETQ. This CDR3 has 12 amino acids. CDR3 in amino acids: CASSRQGFEQYF.

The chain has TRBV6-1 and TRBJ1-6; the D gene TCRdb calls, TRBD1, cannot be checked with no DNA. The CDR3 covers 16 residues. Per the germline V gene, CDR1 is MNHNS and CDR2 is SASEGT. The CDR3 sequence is CASSSTQIRAGSPLHF.